This paragraph reports one T cell receptor (beta chain). The antigen remains unidentified. These data are taken from a study of Ad26.COV2.S vaccination and SARS-CoV-2 variants. Overall study context: Once, or twice with 56 days between doses, Ad26.COV2.S was given intramuscularly.

The method was immunoSEQ multiplex PCR; TCRdb's version includes in-frame clones alone and lacks a portion of them. The sample shows some 290,000 clones, around 81% of them seen only once. The treatment denotes: around 19 received Ad26.COV2.S at low or high dose, single or two shots; about 5 received placebo; per-sample allocation not given. Repertoires come from day 63 after the first vaccine or placebo injection. Study outcomes and limitations: Once vaccination had occurred, spike-specific CD8+ and CD4+ T cell responses reportedly showed substantial breadth.

V was clipped by 0 bases and J by 0 bases, with 6 bases between them. In germline, CDR1 is SGHAT, CDR2 FQNNGV. The CDR3 consists of 14 residues. Sequences were derived from peripheral blood, sampled in a trial of Ad26.COV2.S vaccine versus placebo. The clonotype comes from a person between 18 and 60 years old who received the Ad26.COV2.S COVID-19 vaccine or a placebo. The chain combines TRBV11-2 with TRBJ2-7; D gene uncertain. The chain's CDR3 is CASSLDSSSYEQYF. CDR3 DNA: TGTGCCAGCAGCTTAGATTCGAGCTCCTACGAGCAGTACTTC.